Detailed here is one T cell receptor (beta chain). This sample was taken from a study of blood T cell repertoires in COVID-19. Assay: immunoSEQ multiplex PCR; the TCRdb copy retains only in-frame clones and omits some. In the table there are some 120,000 clones, 82% of which are singletons. The V gene's germline CDR1 is MNHEY and CDR2 SVGAGI. The CDR3 totals 13 residues. V shed 2 bases and J 4 bases; nucleotides not matched to a gene: 0. Sequenced sample: peripheral blood. The chain links TRBV6-5 to TRBJ1-1, with 8 positions matching TRBD1. The source of this sequence is a human donor in a cohort sampled during active COVID-19. The DNA for the CDR3 is TGTGCCAGCAGTTACGACAGGGGCACTGAAGCTTTCTTT. Amino acids: CASSYDRGTEAFF.